These T cell receptor beta chains were read from a single sample in a study of cytomegalovirus exposure and HLA in healthy donors. Sequencing was performed with immunoSEQ multiplex PCR; in TCRdb, only in-frame clones are kept and a portion is missing. The table records some 180,000 clones, around a tenth of them present only once. Sample: PBMCs. These receptors originate from a woman in her twenties or thirties in good health and CMV-seropositive. Both conserved end residues are part of each CDR3. The D gene is left open where the match is weak. Rows may omit the clone size; those that give it use once, few, many or a size class.

-	TRBV7-8	-	CASSLSGGQALRQPQHF
-	TRBV2	-	CASSPDMGSYGYTF
TRBD1	TRBV11-3	-	CASSLGGTGAYNEQFF
-	TRBV2	-	CASSVERNYEQYF
-	TRBV11-3	few	CASSHRRWFF
TRBD2	TRBV6-5	-	CASSYVAGGPYEQYF
TRBD2	TRBV19	-	CASSGAGGSTYEQYF
TRBD1	TRBV7-2	-	CASSLDRLGNEQFF
-	TRBV9	-	CASSAGRERDYGYTF
-	TRBV18	few	CASSPGEEQFF
TRBD2	TRBV9	-	CASTEGSGIYTDTQYF
TRBD1	TRBV7-9	-	CASSPKTGTDTQYF
TRBD1	TRBV11-2	few	CASSRFGTGREKFEGYTF
TRBD1	TRBV5-5	-	CASSRTGQDEKLFF
-	TRBV5-5	-	CASSLGGIPKNIQYF
-	TRBV29-1	-	CSARRELGGREQYF
TRBD1	TRBV25-1	-	CASGPGQGRNEQFF
-	TRBV5-4	-	CASSLEGHDVYEQYF